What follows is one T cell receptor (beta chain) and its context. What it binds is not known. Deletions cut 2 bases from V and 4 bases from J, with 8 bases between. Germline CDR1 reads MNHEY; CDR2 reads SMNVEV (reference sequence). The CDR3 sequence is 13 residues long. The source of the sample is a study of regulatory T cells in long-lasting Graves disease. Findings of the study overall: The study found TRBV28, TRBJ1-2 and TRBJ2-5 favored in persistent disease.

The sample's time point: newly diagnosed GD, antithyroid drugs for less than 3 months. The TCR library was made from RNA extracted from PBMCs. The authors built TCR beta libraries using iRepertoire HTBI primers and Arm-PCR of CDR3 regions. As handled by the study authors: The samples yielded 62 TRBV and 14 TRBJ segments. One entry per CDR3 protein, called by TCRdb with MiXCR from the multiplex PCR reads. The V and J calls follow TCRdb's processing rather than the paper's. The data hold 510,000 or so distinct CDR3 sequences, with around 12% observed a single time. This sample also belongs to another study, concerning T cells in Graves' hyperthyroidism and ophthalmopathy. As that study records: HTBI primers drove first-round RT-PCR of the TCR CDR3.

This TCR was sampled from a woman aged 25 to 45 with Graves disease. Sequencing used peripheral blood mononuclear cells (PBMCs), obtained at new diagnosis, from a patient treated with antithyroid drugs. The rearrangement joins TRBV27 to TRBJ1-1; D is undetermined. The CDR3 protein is CASSLSLVTEAFF. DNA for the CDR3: TGTGCCAGCAGTTTAAGCTTGGTCACTGAAGCTTTCTTT.